One and the same sample provided the 30 T cell receptor beta chains below, sequenced in a study of T cells in localized non-small cell lung cancer. Sequencing used immunoSEQ multiplex PCR; TCRdb keeps in-frame clones, though not all of them. The repertoire has about 1,400 clones, around 36% of them found once; the top ten carry 15%. The sample consisted of normal lung tissue next to the tumor, taken before any cancer treatment. These TCRs come from a woman aged 35 to 70 with stage I lung adenocarcinoma.

The count of this clone is one. V is TRBV19 and J is TRBJ2-1, with 7 bases aligning to TRBD2. V shed 5 bases, J shed 4 bases, and the junction held 8 bases outside the gene matches. CDR1 is LNHDA and CDR2 is SQIVND in the germline V gene (reference sequence). The CDR3 totals 15 residues. The CDR3 DNA follows: TGTGCCAGTAGTGACGGGACTAATAATTACAATGAGCAGTTCTTC. Translation: CASSDGTNNYNEQFF.

Relative to its sample, this clone is medium-sized (0.01 to 0.1%). J is TRBJ2-1 and V is TRBV11-3, with D perhaps TRBD2 (6 bases). The V gene's germline CDR1 is SGHNT and CDR2 YENEEA. This CDR3 comprises 15 residues. Trimming pared 3 bases from V and 7 bases from J, leaving 16 bases between. The CDR3 DNA is TGTGCCAGCAGCTTGGTAGCGGAGGGGTATAATGAGCAGTTCTTC. Amino acid sequence: CASSLVAEGYNEQFF.

The chain joins TRBV29-1 to TRBJ1-1; 12 bases line up with TRBD1. The V segment lost 4 bases and the J segment 7 bases; nucleotides outside the gene matches: 7. Germline CDR1 SQVTM, CDR2 ANQGSEA. CDR3 length: 14 residues. CDR3: CSVATGTGGIEAFF. The CDR3 DNA reads TGCAGCGTTGCGACCGGGACAGGGGGCATTGAAGCTTTCTTT.

The chain has TRBV19 and TRBJ2-1, with D hard to call. This CDR3 has 15 amino acids. The germline V gene encodes CDR1 LNHDA and CDR2 SQIVND (reference sequence). Trimming left V 7 bases short and J 3 bases short, with 16 bases between. The CDR3 DNA reads TGTGCCAGTAATGCAGCGTCGGCTGACTACAATGAGCAGTTCTTC. This gives the protein CASNAASADYNEQFF. The full variable domain, its missing parts supplied by reference TRBV19 and TRBJ2-1, is DGGITQSPKYLFRKEGQNVTLSCEQNLNHDAMYWYRQDPGQGLRLIYYSQIVNDFQKGDIAEGYSVSREKKESFPLTVTSAQKNPTAFYLCASNAASADYNEQFFGPGTRLTVL.

This clone was detected once. This chain joins TRBV15 and TRBJ2-4; the match to TRBD2 covers 8 bases. After removal of 1 base from V and 0 bases from J, the junction contained 14 bases not matched to a gene. Germline CDR1 is LNHNV and CDR2 is YYDKDF (reference sequence). This CDR3 has 20 amino acids. The CDR3 nucleotides read TGTGCCACCAGCAGAGTAGACGCGGCGGGGGGTGCTCTAGCCAAAAACATTCAGTACTTC. Its translation is CATSRVDAAGGALAKNIQYF.

By share of the sample, this clone is large. This chain uses TRBV29-1 with TRBJ1-4; D unclear. Trimming stripped 2 bases from V and 7 bases from J, with 8 bases between. CDR1 SQVTM and CDR2 ANQGSEA come from the germline V gene. The CDR3 extends over 12 amino acids. CDR3 in amino acids: CSVEIGFEKLFF. CDR3 bases: TGCAGCGTTGAAATTGGGTTTGAAAAACTGTTTTTT. Full variable domain (remainder filled in from reference TRBV29-1 and TRBJ1-4): SAVISQKPSRDICQRGTSLTIQCQVDSQVTMMFWYRQQPGQSLTLIATANQGSEATYESGFVIDKFPISRPNLTFSTLTVSNMSPEDSSIYLCSVEIGFEKLFFGSGTQLSVL.

The chain carries TRBV19 and TRBJ1-6; D perhaps matches TRBD1 (6 bases). This CDR3 has 19 residues. The germline gives CDR1 LNHDA, CDR2 SQIVND (reference sequence). Between the trimmed V and J ends, which lost 11 bases and 0 bases, there was a span of 26 bases. The CDR3 bases are TGTGCCTCCAGGGATCCTACACACAGGGTACTCTCCTATAATTCACCCCTCCACTTT. Its translation: CASRDPTHRVLSYNSPLHF.

The chain employs TRBV30 and TRBJ1-4; D remains ambiguous. Trimming removed 0 bases from V and 10 bases from J, with 15 bases in between. Germline-derived CDR1 and CDR2 are GTSNPN and SVGIG (reference sequence). There are 14 residues in the CDR3. The CDR3 nucleotides read TGTGCCTGGAGTGTTGGAGGGAACGAGGGAAAACTGTTTTTT. This codes for CAWSVGGNEGKLFF.

This clone was seen more than once but under ten times. The chain couples TRBV11-3 to TRBJ1-5, with a weak D call TRBD1 (5 bases). Germline V CDR1 and CDR2: SGHNT, YENEEA. The CDR3 loop spans 14 amino acids. The V and J ends lost 3 bases and 4 bases respectively, with 10 bases between them. This chain's CDR3 is CASSLMTENQPQHF. CDR3 nucleotides: TGTGCCAGCAGCTTGATGACAGAGAATCAGCCCCAGCATTTT.

The V and J genes are TRBV29-1 and TRBJ1-2, with TRBD1 matching over 8 bases. The CDR3 extends over 12 amino acids. Germline CDR1 reads SQVTM; CDR2 reads ANQGSEA. The ends lost 7 bases at V and 8 bases at J; junction bases unmatched: 9. The CDR3 protein is CSGDRGGGGYTF. In DNA, the CDR3 is TGCAGCGGTGACAGGGGAGGAGGCGGCTACACCTTC.

J is TRBJ1-5 and V is TRBV19; 7 nucleotides agree with TRBD1. The CDR3 loop spans 16 amino acids. Germline V gene sequence: CDR1 LNHDA, CDR2 SQIVND (reference sequence). V trimming: 6 bases; J trimming: 1 base; junction bases outside the gene matches: 9. In nucleotides, the CDR3 is TGTGCCAGTAGACAGGGGACCGGCGTAAGCAATCAGCCCCAGCATTTT. This sequence encodes CASRQGTGVSNQPQHF.

Comments on this clone: The same CDR3 can be traced to other DNA sequences in this sample. The chain is built from TRBV19 and TRBJ1-5, with 8 bases aligning to TRBD1. Germline V lookup: CDR1 LNHDA, CDR2 SQIVND (reference sequence). With 8 bases clipped from V and 1 base from J, the junction kept 1 base outside the gene matches. The CDR3 consists of 13 residues. The DNA of the CDR3 is TGTGCCAGTGACAGGGGAAGCAATCAGCCCCAGCATTTT. It yields the protein CASDRGSNQPQHF.

V gene TRBV29-1 combines with J gene TRBJ2-5; possibly TRBD2 for D (7 bases). CDR1 SQVTM and CDR2 ANQGSEA come from the germline V gene. This CDR3 region has 13 residues. V was shortened by 3 bases and J by 1 base, with 9 bases between the two germline ends. CDR3 in DNA: TGCAGCGTTGAGGGGGGGCTCCAAGAGACCCAGTACTTC. Its translation: CSVEGGLQETQYF.

This clone was seen a single time. The CDR3 nucleotides are TGTGCCAGCTCACCAAACGAGGGTGAAAAACTGTTTTTT. This encodes CASSPNEGEKLFF. The chain links TRBV18 to TRBJ1-4; D uncertain. Germline assignment: CDR1 KGHSH and CDR2 LQKENI. The CDR3 has 13 residues. V gave up 2 bases and J gave up 7 bases, with 8 bases separating them.

By proportion, this clone is medium-sized. The rearrangement uses TRBV9 and TRBJ2-7; D ambiguous. This CDR3 region has 14 residues. Trimming cost V 0 bases and J 1 base, with 8 bases left between them. Per germline, CDR1 SGDLS and CDR2 YYNGEE. This chain's CDR3 is CASSVVGSSYEQYF. DNA for the CDR3: TGTGCCAGCAGCGTAGTCGGCAGTTCCTACGAGCAGTACTTC.

The rearrangement uses TRBV18 and TRBJ2-1; D remains ambiguous. This CDR3 spans 14 amino acids. The V end was cut by 6 bases, the J end by 0 bases, with 9 bases between. Germline V gene lookup returns CDR1 KGHSH and CDR2 LQKENI. The CDR3 coding sequence is TGTGCCAGCTCCGAACTACGCTCCTACAATGAGCAGTTCTTC. Translated: CASSELRSYNEQFF.

This chain joins TRBV19 and TRBJ1-2; D unresolved. CDR1 is LNHDA and CDR2 is SQIVND in the germline V gene (reference sequence). The V end lost 2 bases, the J end lost 3 bases, and 10 bases lay between the germline ends. The CDR3 length is 14 residues. The CDR3 loop reads CASSISRVDYGYTF. In DNA, the CDR3 is TGTGCCAGTAGTATAAGTCGTGTAGACTATGGCTACACCTTC.

This clone appeared a few times. The chain links TRBV12-5 to TRBJ1-5, with D unclear. The germline V gene encodes CDR1 LGHNT and CDR2 FRNRAP. Trimming shortened V by 5 bases and J by 5 bases, and 13 bases separated the two germline ends. CDR3 length: 14 amino acids. DNA for the CDR3: TGTGCTAGTGGTCCCCTGGAGGGCCATCAGCCCCAGCATTTT. Its translation: CASGPLEGHQPQHF.

This chain joins TRBV10-3 and TRBJ2-7, with 7 bases aligning to TRBD2. The CDR3 extends over 15 amino acids. V was clipped by 2 bases and J by 3 bases; unmatched bases: 7. Germline CDR1 is ENHRY and CDR2 is SYGVKD. CDR3 protein: CAISEPSSGYYEQYF. Here the CDR3 DNA reads TGTGCCATCAGTGAGCCTTCTAGCGGATACTACGAGCAGTACTTC.

The chain has TRBV19 and TRBJ1-5; D ambiguous. From germline, CDR1 is LNHDA and CDR2 SQIVND (reference sequence). Trimming removed 0 bases from V and 5 bases from J, with 5 bases in between. CDR3 length equals 13 residues. CDR3: CASSIERDQPQHF. The CDR3 bases are TGTGCCAGTAGTATAGAAAGAGATCAGCCCCAGCATTTT.

The CDR3 here is CAWSVQGQNIQYF. CDR3 nucleotides: TGTGCCTGGAGTGTACAGGGACAAAACATTCAGTACTTC. The rearrangement uses TRBV30 and TRBJ2-4; TRBD1 might be the D (6 bases). This CDR3 is 13 amino acids long. The germline V gene has CDR1 GTSNPN and CDR2 SVGIG (reference sequence). V lost 0 bases and J 5 bases, leaving 8 bases between the germline ends.

The chain uses TRBV11-3 and TRBJ2-1; D is possibly TRBD1 or TRBD2 (5 bases each). The germline V gene encodes CDR1 SGHNT and CDR2 YENEEA. Trimming pared 4 bases from V and 7 bases from J, leaving 20 bases between. This CDR3 is 16 amino acids long. The CDR3 sequence: CASSSGLALGTNEQFF. CDR3 sequence (DNA): TGTGCCAGCAGCTCCGGTTTGGCCTTAGGGACGAATGAGCAGTTCTTC.

The V gene is TRBV19, the J gene TRBJ1-5, with D possibly TRBD1 on 5 matching bases. V lost 7 bases and J lost 0, with 16 bases in between. The germline CDR1 and CDR2 sequences are LNHDA and SQIVND (reference sequence). The CDR3 is 16 residues long. CDR3 nucleotides: TGTGCCAGTATCCCCTCTCAGGGCTATAGCAATCAGCCCCAGCATTTT. Encoded protein: CASIPSQGYSNQPQHF.

The sample holds a few counts of this clone. The rearrangement links TRBV6-7 to TRBJ2-5; 12 bases are shared with TRBD2. TRBV6-7 is an open reading frame whose function is uncertain. The length of the CDR3 is 15 residues. V gave up 5 bases and J gave up 2 bases; unmatched junction bases: 3. The CDR3 here is CASSETSGGQETQYF. The DNA for the CDR3 is TGTGCCAGCAGTGAAACTAGCGGGGGGCAAGAGACCCAGTACTTC.

This clone appeared a few times. The chain carries TRBV11-3 and TRBJ2-1, with TRBD2 matching 9 bases. The CDR3 loop spans 16 amino acids. Trimming at V came to 1 base and at J to 8 bases, leaving 9 bases not matched to a gene. The V gene's germline CDR1 is SGHNT and CDR2 YENEEA. CDR3 DNA sequence: TGTGCCAGCAGCTTAGTGGCGGGAGGGGCCTTGGATGAGCAGTTCTTC. It yields the protein CASSLVAGGALDEQFF.

In its sample, this clone ranks as medium-sized. The chain is built from TRBV11-3 and TRBJ2-3; TRBD2 matches at 9 bases. V dropped 5 bases and J dropped 10; count of bases not matched to a gene: 10. Germline V CDR1 and CDR2: SGHNT, YENEEA. The CDR3 runs to 14 residues. CDR3 in DNA: TGTGCCAGCAGCCCCCCTAGCGGGGCTTGGGCGCAGTATTTT. This translates into CASSPPSGAWAQYF.

The chain joins TRBV29-1 to TRBJ2-3, with a weak D call TRBD2 (6 bases). V was cut by 4 bases and J by 5 bases, with 16 bases left in between. Germline V lookup: CDR1 SQVTM, CDR2 ANQGSEA. CDR3 size: 14 residues. In DNA form, the CDR3 reads TGCAGCGTTGGAGTTAGCGGCCCCGGAGATACGCAGTATTTT. This gives the protein CSVGVSGPGDTQYF.

The chain links TRBV30 to TRBJ2-2; D is perhaps TRBD2 (6 bases). V lost 0 bases, J lost 4 bases, and 12 bases lay in between. This CDR3 is built from 15 residues. Germline loops: CDR1 GTSNPN, CDR2 SVGIG (reference sequence). The CDR3: CAWSVLKRATGELFF. Here the CDR3 DNA reads TGTGCCTGGAGTGTCCTGAAGCGGGCCACCGGGGAGCTGTTTTTT.

Here the CDR3 reads CATSREGQGDEQYF. The DNA for the CDR3 is TGTGCCACCAGCAGAGAGGGACAGGGAGACGAGCAGTACTTC. The gene calls are TRBV15 and TRBJ2-7, with 9 bases identical to TRBD1. The CDR3 extends over 14 amino acids. V lost 0 bases, J lost 5 bases, and 2 bases stayed unmatched. CDR1 is LNHNV, CDR2 YYDKDF, per germline (reference sequence).

This clone turned up a few times. The chain is built from TRBV6-8 and TRBJ2-5; weak D call: TRBD2 (6 bases). This CDR3 has 12 amino acids. The V end lost 8 bases, the J end lost 4 bases, and 11 bases lay between the germline ends. Germline V gene lookup returns CDR1 MNHGY and CDR2 SAAAGT. CDR3 DNA: TGTGCCAGCGGACTAAGTGGAGAGACCCAGTACTTC. This sequence encodes CASGLSGETQYF.